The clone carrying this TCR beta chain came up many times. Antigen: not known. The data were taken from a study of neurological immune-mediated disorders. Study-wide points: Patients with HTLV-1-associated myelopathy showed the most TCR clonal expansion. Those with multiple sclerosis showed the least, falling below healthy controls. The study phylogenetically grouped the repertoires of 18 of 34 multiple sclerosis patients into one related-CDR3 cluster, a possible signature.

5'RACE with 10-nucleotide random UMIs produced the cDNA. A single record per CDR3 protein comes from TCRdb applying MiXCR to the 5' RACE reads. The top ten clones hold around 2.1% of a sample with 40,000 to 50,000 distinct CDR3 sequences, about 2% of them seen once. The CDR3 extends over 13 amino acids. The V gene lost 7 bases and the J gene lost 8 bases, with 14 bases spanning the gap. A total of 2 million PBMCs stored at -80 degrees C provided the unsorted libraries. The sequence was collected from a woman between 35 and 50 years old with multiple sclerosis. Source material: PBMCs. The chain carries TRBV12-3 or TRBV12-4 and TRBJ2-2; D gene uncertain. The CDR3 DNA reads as TGTGCCAGCACCACGGGTTTTGTTGGGGAGCTGTTTTTT. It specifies CASTTGFVGELFF.